The 9 T cell receptor beta chains listed next were all sequenced from one sample in a study of T cells expressing NK-cell markers. TCRdb re-called the 5' RACE reads and shows each CDR3 protein once, DNA omitted. This sample contains approximately 150,000 distinct CDR3 sequences. The sample taken for sequencing was blood T cells: a sorted CD56 or NKG2C T cell subset, CD4+ or CD8+ T cells, or bulk PBMC T cells (not recorded which). Every receptor here comes from a man in his late teens or twenties in good health.

The chain has TRBV5-1 and TRBJ2-1; TCRdb lists TRBD2, though no DNA is available to test this call. The CDR3 covers 14 residues. From germline, CDR1 is SGHRS and CDR2 YFSETQ. The chain's CDR3 is CASTLAGGYNEQFF.

The J gene is TRBJ2-7, the V gene TRBV28; TCRdb returns TRBD2, unconfirmable since there is no DNA. Germline V gene lookup returns CDR1 MDHEN and CDR2 SYDVKM. The CDR3 sequence is 14 residues long. CDR3 in amino acids: CASSFGTLGNEQYF.

The CDR3 loop reads CASSKRDFRSEQFF. The genes are TRBV13 and TRBJ2-1; the TCRdb D gene call, TRBD2, has no DNA to confirm it. In germline, CDR1 is PRHDT, CDR2 FYEKMQ (reference sequence). The CDR3 spans 14 residues.

The rearrangement uses TRBV6-4 and TRBJ2-1; TCRdb's D call of TRBD1 is untestable without DNA. Germline CDR1 reads MRHNA; CDR2 reads SNTAGT. The CDR3 spans 14 residues. This CDR3 reads CASSEAGANNEQFF.

The chain employs TRBV29-1 and TRBJ2-5; TCRdb names TRBD1, which stays unverified in the absence of DNA. This CDR3 has 16 amino acids. Germline CDR1 SQVTM, CDR2 ANQGSEA. The CDR3 sequence is CSVEFRGGTGWKTQYF.

The chain links TRBV4-1 to TRBJ2-1; TCRdb indicates TRBD2, and absent DNA this call remains unverified. Germline-derived CDR1 and CDR2 are MGHRA and YSYEKL. CDR3 length: 15 residues. The CDR3 protein is CASSHTSGRGDEQFF.

This CDR3 is CASSRVAGGPSNEQFF. V and J are TRBV14 and TRBJ2-1; absent DNA, TCRdb's TRBD2 call cannot be checked. Germline CDR1 is SGHDN and CDR2 is FVKESK. There are 16 residues in the CDR3.

The CDR3 sequence: CATSDLREGHNEQFF. The chain combines TRBV24-1 with TRBJ2-1; the TRBD2 assignment by TCRdb is unverifiable without DNA. CDR1 is KGHDR, CDR2 SFDVKD, per germline. The CDR3 runs 15 residues.

The gene calls are TRBV28 and TRBJ2-1; the TCRdb call, TRBD2, lacks DNA for checking. This CDR3 contains 16 residues. CDR1 and CDR2 from the germline V gene are MDHEN and SYDVKM. The CDR3 spells CASSRLAGGRGNEQFF.